One T cell receptor beta chain is described in this entry. Its antigen is unidentified. The data were obtained in a study of CD8 T cells in ankylosing spondylitis. The study's findings and limits: Earlier studies detected some motif variants in reactive arthritis synovial fluid and blood. Reportedly, disease-linked clones are significantly enriched in ankylosing spondylitis patients' matched synovial fluid. Several highly homologous variants made up a TCR beta motif that seemed to typify ankylosing spondylitis blood.

This CDR3 is built from 15 residues. V lost 2 bases, J lost 0 bases, and 8 bases lay in between. Germline CDR1 reads LNHDA; CDR2 reads SQIVND (reference sequence). TCRdb fed the 5' RACE reads into MiXCR, producing one record per CDR3 protein. Here the sample spans about 420,000 distinct CDR3 sequences, 20% to 25% being singletons. The sample taken for sequencing was blood, either unsorted or a sorted T cell fraction (not recorded which). This chain connects TRBV19 to TRBJ1-5; D ambiguous. The sequence was obtained from a male donor with ankylosing spondylitis. CDR3 protein: CASSIQPTSNQPQHF. The CDR3 bases are TGTGCCAGTAGTATACAACCGACTAGCAATCAGCCCCAGCATTTT.